One T cell receptor (beta chain) is described in this entry. Its antigen is unknown. These data are taken from a study of cytotoxic CD8 clonotypes in ibrutinib-treated CLL. Overall study findings and caveats: Patients showed higher baseline clonality than age-matched healthy donors, and it tracked circulating CD8+ T-cell counts.

CDR1 is SGHDT and CDR2 is YYEEEE in the germline V gene. Trimming took 0 bases from V and 5 from J; bases not matched to a gene: 2. This CDR3 region has 15 residues. Depth targeted 1 in 200,000 to 1 in 1 million T cells, averaging approximately 9.9x coverage per clonotype. This table comes from immunoSEQ multiplex PCR, and its TCRdb copy is limited to in-frame clones, with some not included. The sample shows 25,000 to 30,000 clones, about three quarters of them seen only once. The rearrangement links TRBV5-6 to TRBJ1-5; 10 bases are shared with TRBD1. The input for sequencing was PBMCs, taken after 36 months of ibrutinib treatment. This clonotype originated in a human donor with chronic lymphocytic leukemia. The DNA for the CDR3 is TGTGCCAGCAGCTTGGTAGGACAGGGGGATCAGCCCCAGCATTTT. Protein sequence: CASSLVGQGDQPQHF.